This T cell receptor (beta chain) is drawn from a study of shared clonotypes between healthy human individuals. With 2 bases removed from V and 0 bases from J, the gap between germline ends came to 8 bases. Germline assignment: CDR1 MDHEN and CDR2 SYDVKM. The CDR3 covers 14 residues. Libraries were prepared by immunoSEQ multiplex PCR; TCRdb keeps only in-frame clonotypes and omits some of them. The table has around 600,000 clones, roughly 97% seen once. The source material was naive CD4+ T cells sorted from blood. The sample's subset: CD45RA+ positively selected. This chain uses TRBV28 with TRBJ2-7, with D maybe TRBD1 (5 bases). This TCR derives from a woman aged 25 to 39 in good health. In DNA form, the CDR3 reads TGTGCCAGCAGTTTAGGACAACGCTCCTACGAGCAGTACTTC. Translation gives CASSLGQRSYEQYF.